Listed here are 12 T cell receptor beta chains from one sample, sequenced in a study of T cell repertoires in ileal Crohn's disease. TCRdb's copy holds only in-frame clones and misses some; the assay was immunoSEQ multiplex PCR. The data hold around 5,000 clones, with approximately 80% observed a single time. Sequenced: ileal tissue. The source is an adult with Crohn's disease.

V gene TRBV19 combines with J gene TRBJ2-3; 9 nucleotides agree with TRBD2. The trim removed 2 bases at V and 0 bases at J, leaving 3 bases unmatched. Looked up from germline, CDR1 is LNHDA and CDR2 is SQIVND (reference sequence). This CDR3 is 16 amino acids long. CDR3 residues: CASSISLAGSTDTQYF. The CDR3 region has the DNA TGTGCCAGTAGTATATCTCTAGCGGGGAGCACAGATACGCAGTATTTT.

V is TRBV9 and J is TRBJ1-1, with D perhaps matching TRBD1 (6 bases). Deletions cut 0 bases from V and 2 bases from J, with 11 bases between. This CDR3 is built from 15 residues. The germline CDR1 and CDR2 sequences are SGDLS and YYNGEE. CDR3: CASSVVGHGNTEAFF. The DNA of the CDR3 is TGTGCCAGCAGCGTAGTGGGACATGGCAACACTGAAGCTTTCTTT. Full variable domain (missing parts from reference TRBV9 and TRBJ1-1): DSGVTQTPKHLITATGQRVTLRCSPRSGDLSVYWYQQSLDQGLQFLIQYYNGEERAKGNILERFSAQQFPDLHSELNLSSLELGDSALYFCASSVVGHGNTEAFFGQGTRLTVV.

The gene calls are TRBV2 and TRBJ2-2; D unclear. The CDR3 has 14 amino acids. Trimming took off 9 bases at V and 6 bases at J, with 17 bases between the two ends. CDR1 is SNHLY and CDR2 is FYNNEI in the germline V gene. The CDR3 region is CASRGSTSPGELFF. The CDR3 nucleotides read TGTGCCAGTCGAGGTTCCACCAGTCCCGGGGAGCTGTTTTTT.

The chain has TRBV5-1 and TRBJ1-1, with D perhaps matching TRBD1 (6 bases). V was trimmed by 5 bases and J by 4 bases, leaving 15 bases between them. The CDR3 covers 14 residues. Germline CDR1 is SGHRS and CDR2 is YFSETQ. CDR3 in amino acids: CASRPDTGFTEAFF. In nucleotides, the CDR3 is TGCGCCAGCAGACCAGATACAGGGTTCACTGAAGCTTTCTTT.

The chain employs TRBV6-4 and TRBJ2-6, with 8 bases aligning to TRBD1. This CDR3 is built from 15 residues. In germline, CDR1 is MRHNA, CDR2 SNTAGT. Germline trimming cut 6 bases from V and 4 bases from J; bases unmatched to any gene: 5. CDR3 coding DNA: TGTGCCAGCAGAGGACAGGGAACCGGGGCCAACGTCCTGACTTTC. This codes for CASRGQGTGANVLTF.

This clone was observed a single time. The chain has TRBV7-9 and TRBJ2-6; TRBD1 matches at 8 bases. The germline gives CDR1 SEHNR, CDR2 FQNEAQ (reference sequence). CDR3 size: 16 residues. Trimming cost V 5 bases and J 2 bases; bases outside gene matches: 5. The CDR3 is CASSRQGSAGANVLTF. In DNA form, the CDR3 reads TGTGCCAGCAGCCGACAGGGGAGCGCTGGGGCCAACGTCCTGACTTTC. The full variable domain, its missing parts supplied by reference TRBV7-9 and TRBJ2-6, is DTGVSQNPRHKITKRGQNVTFRCDPISEHNRLYWYRQTLGQGPEFLTYFQNEAQLEKSRLLSDRFSAERPKGSFSTLEIQRTEQGDSAMYLCASSRQGSAGANVLTFGAGSRLTVL.

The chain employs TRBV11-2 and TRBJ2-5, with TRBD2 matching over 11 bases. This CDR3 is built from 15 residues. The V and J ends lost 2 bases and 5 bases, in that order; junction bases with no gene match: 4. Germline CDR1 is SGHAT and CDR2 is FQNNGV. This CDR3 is CASSLLAGGQETQYF. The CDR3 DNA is TGTGCCAGCAGCTTATTAGCGGGGGGGCAGGAGACCCAGTACTTC.

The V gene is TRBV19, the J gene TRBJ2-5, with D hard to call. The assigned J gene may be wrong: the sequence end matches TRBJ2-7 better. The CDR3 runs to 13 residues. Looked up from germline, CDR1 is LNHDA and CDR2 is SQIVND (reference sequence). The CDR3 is CASSPGPDYEQYF. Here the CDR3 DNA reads TGTGCCAGTAGTCCGGGCCCGGACTACGAGCAGTACTTC.

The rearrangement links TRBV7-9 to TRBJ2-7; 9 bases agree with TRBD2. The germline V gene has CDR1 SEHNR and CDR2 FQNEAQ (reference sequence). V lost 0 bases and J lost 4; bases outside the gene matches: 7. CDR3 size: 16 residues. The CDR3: CASSLARASGVYEQYF. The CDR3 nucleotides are TGTGCCAGCAGCTTAGCGCGGGCTAGCGGGGTATACGAGCAGTACTTC.

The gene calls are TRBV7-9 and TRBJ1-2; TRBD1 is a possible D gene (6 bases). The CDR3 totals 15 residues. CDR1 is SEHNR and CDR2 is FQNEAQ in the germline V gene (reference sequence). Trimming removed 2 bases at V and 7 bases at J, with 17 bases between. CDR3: CASSLSYRERGGYTF. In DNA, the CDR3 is TGTGCCAGCAGCTTATCGTACAGGGAGCGAGGTGGCTACACCTTC.

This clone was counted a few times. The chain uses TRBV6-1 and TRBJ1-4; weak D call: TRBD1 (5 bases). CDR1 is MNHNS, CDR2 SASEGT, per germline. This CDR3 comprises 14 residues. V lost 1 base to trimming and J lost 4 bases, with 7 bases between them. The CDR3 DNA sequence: TGTGCCAGCAGTGAAGGGAGGGGTAATGAAAAACTGTTTTTT. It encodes CASSEGRGNEKLFF.

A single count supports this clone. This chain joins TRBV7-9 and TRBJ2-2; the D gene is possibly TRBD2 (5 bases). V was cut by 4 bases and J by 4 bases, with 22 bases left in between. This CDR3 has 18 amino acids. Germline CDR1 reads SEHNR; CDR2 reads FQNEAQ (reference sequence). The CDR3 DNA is TGTGCCAGCAGCTCTTATTACCATCCGGGGAAGCCCACCGGGGAGCTGTTTTTT. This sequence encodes CASSSYYHPGKPTGELFF.